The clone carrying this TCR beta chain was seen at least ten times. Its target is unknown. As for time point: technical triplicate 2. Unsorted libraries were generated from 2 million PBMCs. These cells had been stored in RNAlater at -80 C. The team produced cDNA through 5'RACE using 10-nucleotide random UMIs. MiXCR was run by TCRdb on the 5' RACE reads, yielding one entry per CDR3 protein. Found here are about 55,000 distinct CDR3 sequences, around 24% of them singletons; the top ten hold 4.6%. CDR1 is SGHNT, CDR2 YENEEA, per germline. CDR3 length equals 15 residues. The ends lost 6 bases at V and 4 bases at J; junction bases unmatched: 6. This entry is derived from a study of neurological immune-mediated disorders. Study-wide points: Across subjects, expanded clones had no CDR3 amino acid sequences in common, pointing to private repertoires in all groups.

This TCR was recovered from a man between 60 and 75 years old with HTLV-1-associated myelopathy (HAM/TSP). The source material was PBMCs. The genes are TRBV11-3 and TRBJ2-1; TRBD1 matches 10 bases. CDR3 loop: CASSGGDRGYNEQFF. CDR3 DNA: TGTGCCAGCAGTGGGGGGGACAGGGGTTACAATGAGCAGTTCTTC.